This T cell receptor beta chain came from a study of cytomegalovirus exposure and HLA in healthy donors. Overall study findings and caveats: When analyzed later, a missense DCLRE1C variant was found to be linked to TCR beta V- and J-gene trimming. Highly shared variants forming one cluster were likely a sequencing artifact.

Primers for the PCR totalled 60 Vbeta and 13 Jbeta. Some clones are missing from TCRdb's copy, which holds only in-frame ones; the method was immunoSEQ multiplex PCR. The profile covers some 150,000 clones, with roughly 84% appearing a single time and less than 2.5% taken by the ten largest. The V gene end was trimmed by 6 bases and the J gene end by 8 bases; junction bases not matched to a gene: 24. Germline assignment: CDR1 MDHEN and CDR2 SYDVKM. This CDR3 has 18 residues. This clone was recorded a few times. Antigen unknown. Input material: PBMCs. The clonotype was recovered from a woman aged 18-29 years in good health and CMV-seronegative. This sequence joins TRBV28 and TRBJ1-2, with 7 bases matching TRBD1. The CDR3 protein is CASRNYLNSGQVYRGYTF. As DNA, the CDR3 is TGTGCCAGCAGAAATTACCTAAACTCCGGACAGGTCTACCGCGGCTACACCTTC.